This T cell receptor (beta chain) was documented in a study of cytomegalovirus exposure and HLA in healthy donors. Study at large: Of all 400 or so donors who were genotyped, 75% to 90% belonged to the Caucasian-associated ancestry cluster.

The PCR ran on 60 Vbeta and 13 Jbeta primers. In the study's own analysis: Later reanalysis found about 80 million unique TCR beta chains, roughly 9.9 million of them shared. Here immunoSEQ multiplex PCR was the method, and the copy in TCRdb shows in-frame clones only, minus some. Clone size and the V and J calls come from that table; the DNA yielded D and trimming. The sample contains about 110,000 clones, approximately 80% of which appear only once. The source material was PBMCs. This sequence originates from a woman in her 30s in good health and CMV-seronegative.

CDR3 region: CASRDSEAFF. The DNA for the CDR3 is TGTGCCAGTCGGGACAGTGAGGCTTTCTTT. This chain uses TRBV19 with TRBJ1-1; 7 bases map to TRBD1. V gave up 8 bases and J gave up 11 bases; unmatched junction bases: 5. The CDR3 is made up of 10 amino acids. Germline V gene data show CDR1 as LNHDA and CDR2 as SQIVND (reference sequence).